The 3 T cell receptor beta chains given below trace back to one sample, sequenced in a study of cytomegalovirus exposure and HLA in healthy donors. Vbeta (60) and Jbeta (13) primers were used in the PCR. Assay used: immunoSEQ multiplex PCR; TCRdb lists only in-frame clones, some missing. The table shows roughly 170,000 clones, with 81% occurring only once. Sequencing input: PBMCs. These receptor sequences come from a woman under 40 in good health and CMV-seronegative.

This sequence joins TRBV28 and TRBJ1-5; TRBD1 might be the D (5 bases). V dropped 7 bases and J dropped 4 bases, with 17 bases sitting between them. From germline, CDR1 is MDHEN and CDR2 SYDVKM. The CDR3 covers 15 residues. The CDR3 spells CASKVRQGLNQPQHF. The CDR3 DNA reads as TGTGCCAGCAAGGTGAGGCAGGGCTTGAATCAGCCCCAGCATTTT.

This chain joins TRBV6-5 and TRBJ2-5; 11 positions match TRBD2. The J call may be wrong; the DNA end is better matched by TRBJ2-7. CDR1 and CDR2 (germline): MNHEY, SVGAGI. This CDR3 comprises 15 residues. CDR3 coding DNA: TGTGCCAGCAGGTACACTAGCGGGAGTGACTACGAGCAGTACTTC. This codes for CASRYTSGSDYEQYF.

Comment on this clone: Germline and junction disagree at one end, which may indicate a read error. The chain is built from TRBV7-9 and TRBJ2-5, with 16 bases fitting TRBD2. This CDR3 is built from 18 residues. Per the germline V gene, CDR1 is SEHNR and CDR2 is FQNEAQ (reference sequence). The CDR3 sequence: CSSSLGTSGRAGEKTQYF. The CDR3 DNA is TGTTCCAGCAGCCTAGGGACTAGCGGGAGGGCAGGGGAGAAGACCCAGTACTTC.